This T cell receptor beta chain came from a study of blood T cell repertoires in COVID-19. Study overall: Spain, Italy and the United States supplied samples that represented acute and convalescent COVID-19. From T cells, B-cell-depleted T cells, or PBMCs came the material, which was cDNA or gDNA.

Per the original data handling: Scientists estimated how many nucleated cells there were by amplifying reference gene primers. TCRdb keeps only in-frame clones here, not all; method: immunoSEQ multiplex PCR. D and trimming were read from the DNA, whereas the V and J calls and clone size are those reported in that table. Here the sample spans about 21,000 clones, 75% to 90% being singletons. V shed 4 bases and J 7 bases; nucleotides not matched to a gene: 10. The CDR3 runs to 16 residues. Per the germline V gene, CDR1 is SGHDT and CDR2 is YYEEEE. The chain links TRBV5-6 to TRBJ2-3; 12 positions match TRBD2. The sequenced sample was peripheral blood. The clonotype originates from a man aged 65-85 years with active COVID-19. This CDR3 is CASSRLAGAPPNTQYF. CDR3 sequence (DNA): TGTGCCAGCAGCAGACTAGCGGGAGCCCCACCGAATACGCAGTATTTT.